This T cell receptor beta chain was sequenced for a study of blood T cell repertoires in COVID-19. Study overall: The samples span acute and convalescent COVID-19 from the United States, Italy and Spain.

V lost 2 bases and J lost 2, with 14 bases in between. Germline lookup yields CDR1 SGHKS and CDR2 YYEKEE (reference sequence). The CDR3 is made up of 15 amino acids. Profiled with immunoSEQ multiplex PCR; TCRdb holds only in-frame clones, not every one. Among 250,000 to 300,000 clones, 90% were seen once, and the ten largest hold roughly 2%. The receptor was derived from a woman in her fifties or sixties with COVID-19, enrolled during active disease. The chain has TRBV5-5 and TRBJ2-7, with D perhaps matching TRBD2 (5 bases). The material sequenced was peripheral blood. The CDR3 nucleotides are TGTGCCAGCAGCTTTCGCCCCTCGCGGGCCTACGAGCAGTACTTC. Protein sequence: CASSFRPSRAYEQYF. The full variable domain, with the rest looked up from reference TRBV5-5 and TRBJ2-7, is DAGVTQSPTHLIKTRGQQVTLRCSPISGHKSVSWYQQVLGQGPQFIFQYYEKEERGRGNFPDRFSARQFPNYSSELNVNALLLGDSALYLCASSFRPSRAYEQYFGPGTRLTVT.